This T cell receptor beta chain was obtained from a study of blood T cell repertoires in COVID-19. Study at large: Both acute and convalescent COVID-19 samples were obtained from the United States, Italy and Spain. Nucleic acid was either cDNA or gDNA, and it came from T cells, B-cell-depleted T cells, or PBMCs.

Study processing details: Reference gene primer amplification in the assay estimated nucleated cell counts. The method was immunoSEQ multiplex PCR; TCRdb's version includes in-frame clones alone and lacks a portion of them. The V and J calls and clone size were taken over from that table, and D and trimming were inferred from the DNA. The sample contains 200,000 to 300,000 clones, roughly nine tenths of which appear only once. Looked up from germline, CDR1 is SGHTA and CDR2 is FQGTGA. V was trimmed by 4 bases and J by 2 bases, leaving 16 bases between them. The CDR3 consists of 16 residues. The clonotype comes from a woman aged 60-75 years who had recovered from COVID-19. The sample was peripheral blood. The rearrangement uses TRBV7-3 and TRBJ2-3; possible D gene TRBD2, 6 bases. DNA for the CDR3: TGTGCCAGCAGCTCCGGACTAACCCAGGACACAGATACGCAGTATTTT. It yields the protein CASSSGLTQDTDTQYF.